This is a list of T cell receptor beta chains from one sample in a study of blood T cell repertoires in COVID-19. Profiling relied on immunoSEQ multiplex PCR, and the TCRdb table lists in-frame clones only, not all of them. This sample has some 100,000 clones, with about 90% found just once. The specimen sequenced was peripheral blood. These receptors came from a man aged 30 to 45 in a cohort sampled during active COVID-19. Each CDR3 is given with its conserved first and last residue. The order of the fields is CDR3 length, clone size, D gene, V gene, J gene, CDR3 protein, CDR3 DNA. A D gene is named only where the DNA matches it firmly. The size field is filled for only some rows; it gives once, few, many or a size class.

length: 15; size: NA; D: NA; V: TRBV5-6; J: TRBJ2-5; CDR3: CASSLSQGPQETQYF; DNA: TGTGCCAGCAGCTTGAGCCAGGGCCCCCAAGAGACCCAGTACTTC
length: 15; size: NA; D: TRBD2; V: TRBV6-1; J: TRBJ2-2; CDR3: CASSERGDHTGELFF; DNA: TGTGCCAGCAGTGAGCGGGGGGACCACACCGGGGAGCTGTTTTTT
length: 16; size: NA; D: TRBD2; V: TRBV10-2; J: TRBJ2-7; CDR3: CASRTRYYGTNYEQYF; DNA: TGCGCCAGCAGGACGCGCTACTACGGGACTAACTACGAGCAGTACTTC
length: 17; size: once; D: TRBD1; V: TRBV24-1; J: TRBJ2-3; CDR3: CATSDTGTGFFEDTQYF; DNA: TGTGCCACCAGTGATACCGGGACAGGGTTTTTTGAGGATACGCAGTATTTT
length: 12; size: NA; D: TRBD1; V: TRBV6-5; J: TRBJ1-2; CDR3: CASRLQGYGYTF; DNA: TGTGCCAGCAGGCTACAGGGGTATGGCTACACCTTC
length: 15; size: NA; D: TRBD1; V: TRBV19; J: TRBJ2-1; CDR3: CASSSRTGENNEQFF; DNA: TGTGCCAGTAGTTCCCGGACAGGGGAAAACAATGAGCAGTTCTTC
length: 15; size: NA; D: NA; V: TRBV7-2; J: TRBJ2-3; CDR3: CASSLHSGGTDTQYF; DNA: TGTGCCAGCAGCTTACACAGCGGAGGAACAGATACGCAGTATTTT
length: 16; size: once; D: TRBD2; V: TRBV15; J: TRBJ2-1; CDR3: CATSRDPLAGGGEQFF; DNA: TGTGCCACCAGCAGAGATCCCCTAGCGGGGGGCGGTGAGCAGTTCTTC
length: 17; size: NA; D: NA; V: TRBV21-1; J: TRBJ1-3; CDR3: CASSKARGHKTGNTIYF; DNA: TGTGCCAGCAGCAAAGCTAGGGGGCACAAAACTGGAAACACCATATATTTT
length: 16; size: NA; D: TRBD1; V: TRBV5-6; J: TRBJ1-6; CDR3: CASKPWDSFGNSPLHF; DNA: TGTGCCAGCAAGCCATGGGACAGCTTTGGAAATTCACCCCTCCACTTT
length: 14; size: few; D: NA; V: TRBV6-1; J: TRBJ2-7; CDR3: CASSDEQGPYEQYF; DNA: TGTGCCAGCAGTGATGAACAGGGTCCCTACGAGCAGTACTTC
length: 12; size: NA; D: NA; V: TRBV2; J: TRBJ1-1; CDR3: CASRTQNTEAFF; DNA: TGTGCCAGCAGGACTCAGAACACTGAAGCTTTCTTT
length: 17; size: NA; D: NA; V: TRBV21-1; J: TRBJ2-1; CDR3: CASSKVGTGTQGREQFF; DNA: NA
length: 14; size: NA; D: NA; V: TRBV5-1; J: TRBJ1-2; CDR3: CASSLGGADYGYTF; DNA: TGCGCCAGCAGCTTGGGGGGCGCTGACTATGGCTACACCTTC
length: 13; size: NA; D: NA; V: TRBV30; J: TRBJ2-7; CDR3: CAWSPMGVGEQYF; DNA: TGTGCCTGGAGTCCAATGGGAGTTGGGGAGCAGTACTTC
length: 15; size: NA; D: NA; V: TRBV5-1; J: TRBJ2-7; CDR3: CASSLGTHSTYEQYF; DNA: TGCGCCAGCAGCTTAGGGACACACTCCACCTACGAGCAGTACTTC
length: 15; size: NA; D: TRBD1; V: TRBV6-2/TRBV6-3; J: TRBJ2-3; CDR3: CASSYSGQVTDTQYF; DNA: TGTGCCAGCAGTTACTCGGGACAGGTGACAGATACGCAGTATTTT
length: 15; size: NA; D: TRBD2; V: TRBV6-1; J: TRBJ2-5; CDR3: CASSEHLGRGETQYF; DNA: TGTGCCAGCAGTGAACATTTAGGGCGGGGGGAGACCCAGTACTTC
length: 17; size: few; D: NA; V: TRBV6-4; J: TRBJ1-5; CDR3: CASSDSNWTARNQPQHF; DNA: TGTGCCAGCAGTGACTCGAACTGGACAGCTCGCAATCAGCCCCAGCATTTT
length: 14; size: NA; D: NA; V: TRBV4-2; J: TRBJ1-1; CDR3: CASSQGHQNTEAFF; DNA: TGTGCCAGCAGCCAAGGACACCAGAACACTGAAGCTTTCTTT
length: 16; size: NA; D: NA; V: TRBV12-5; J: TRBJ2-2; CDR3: CASGLPRTTLTGELFF; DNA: TGTGCTAGTGGTTTGCCTCGGACTACCTTGACCGGGGAGCTGTTTTTT
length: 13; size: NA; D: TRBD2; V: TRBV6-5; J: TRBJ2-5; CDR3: CASGTNPQETQYF; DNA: TGTGCCAGCGGGACTAACCCCCAAGAGACCCAGTACTTC
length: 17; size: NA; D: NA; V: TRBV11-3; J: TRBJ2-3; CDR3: CASSPRTPSEDTDTQYF; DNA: TGTGCCAGCAGCCCGCGGACACCCTCTGAAGACACAGATACGCAGTATTTT
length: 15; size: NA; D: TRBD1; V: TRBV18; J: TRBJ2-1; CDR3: CASSPVGTAISEQFF; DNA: TGTGCCAGCTCTCCCGTTGGGACAGCTATCAGTGAGCAGTTCTTC
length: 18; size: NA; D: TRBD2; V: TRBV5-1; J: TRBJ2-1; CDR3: CASRRVSGGLSSYNEQFF; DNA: TGCGCCAGCAGGAGGGTTAGCGGGGGGCTGAGCTCCTACAATGAGCAGTTCTTC
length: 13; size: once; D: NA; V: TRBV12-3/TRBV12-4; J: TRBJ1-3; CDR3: CASSLEGGNTIYF; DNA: TGTGCCAGCAGTTTGGAGGGCGGAAACACCATATATTTT
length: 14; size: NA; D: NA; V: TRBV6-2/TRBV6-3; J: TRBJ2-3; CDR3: CASNPQGGSDTQYF; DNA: TGTGCCAGCAACCCGCAGGGCGGATCAGATACGCAGTATTTT
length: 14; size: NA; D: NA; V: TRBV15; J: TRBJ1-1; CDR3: CATSAGPGNTEAFF; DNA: TGTGCCACCAGCGCGGGACCGGGAAACACTGAAGCTTTCTTT